Listed here are 6 T cell receptor beta chains from one sample, sequenced in a study of T cell changes during pregnancy in multiple sclerosis. TCRdb keeps only in-frame clones here, not all; method: immunoSEQ multiplex PCR. The sample lists about 36,000 clones; 91% were seen once. The sequenced sample was CD4+ T cells from peripheral blood mononuclear cells, obtained in the second trimester of pregnancy. These receptors were taken from a female donor in good health, enrolled as a control in a pregnancy study.

The chain couples TRBV27 to TRBJ1-1; D is undetermined. The CDR3 has 13 amino acids. The V end lost 1 base, the J end lost 6 bases, and 9 bases lay between the germline ends. Germline-derived CDR1 and CDR2 are MNHEY and SMNVEV (reference sequence). CDR3 sequence: CASSLLSPAEAFF. DNA for the CDR3: TGTGCCAGCAGTTTATTGTCGCCGGCTGAAGCTTTCTTT.

CDR3 in DNA: TGTGCCAGCAGCGCCATCCTCGGGGGGCCGGGCACTGAAGCTTTCTTT. Translated, it gives CASSAILGGPGTEAFF. The V gene is TRBV7-8, the J gene TRBJ1-1; possibly TRBD1 for D (6 bases). There are 16 residues in the CDR3. The V end was cut by 5 bases, the J end by 4 bases, with 20 bases between. Germline CDR1 and CDR2: SGHVS and FQNEAQ.

The chain links TRBV6-1 to TRBJ1-1; D gene uncertain. Germline loops: CDR1 MNHNS, CDR2 SASEGT. Trimming cost V 6 bases and J 5 bases, with 13 bases left between them. CDR3 size: 13 residues. CDR3 nucleotides: TGTGCCAGCAGGGCCGGAGGTGGAACTGAAGCTTTCTTT. Translating gives CASRAGGGTEAFF.

The chain carries TRBV6-1 and TRBJ2-7, with 11 bases identical to TRBD1. Germline lookup yields CDR1 MNHNS and CDR2 SASEGT. The length of the CDR3 is 14 residues. V gave up 6 bases and J gave up 3 bases; unmatched junction bases: 4. The CDR3 bases are TGTGCCAGCAGGATCGGGACAGGGGGCTACGAGCAGTACTTC. It codes for CASRIGTGGYEQYF.

V gene TRBV2 combines with J gene TRBJ1-1, with 7 bases identical to TRBD1. Germline CDR1 is SNHLY and CDR2 is FYNNEI. The length of the CDR3 is 14 residues. V was pared by 2 bases and J by 5 bases, with 5 bases of the junction left unmatched. CDR3 region: CASSERRGRTEAFF. CDR3 coding DNA: TGTGCCAGCAGTGAACGCAGGGGGAGGACTGAAGCTTTCTTT.

The chain couples TRBV6-5 to TRBJ1-6; D possibly corresponds to TRBD1 (6 bases). V gave up 3 bases and J gave up 10 bases, with 13 bases separating them. Germline V CDR1 and CDR2: MNHEY, SVGAGI. This CDR3 has 14 amino acids. CDR3 nucleotide sequence: TGTGCCAGCAGTTATGAGGGGGGGGACTCACCCCTCCACTTT. Its protein is CASSYEGGDSPLHF.